Listed below are T cell receptor beta chains from one sample, sequenced in a study of cytomegalovirus exposure and HLA in healthy donors. Sequenced by immunoSEQ multiplex PCR; TCRdb stores in-frame clones only, minus some. The sample lists 150,000 to 200,000 clones, roughly four fifths occurring once. Sequenced: PBMCs. These receptors were obtained from a man between 45 and 60 years old in good health and CMV-seropositive. Both conserved end residues are part of each CDR3. A D gene is named only where the DNA matches it firmly.

>TRBV4-1|16|NA|TRBJ1-2
CASSQEPGLKKGGYTF
TGCGCCAGCAGCCAAGAACCAGGGCTAAAAAAAGGTGGCTACACCTTC
>TRBV25-1|12|NA|TRBJ2-7
CASRGGSYEQYF
TGTGCCAGTAGGGGCGGCTCCTACGAGCAGTACTTC
>TRBV25-1|17|NA|TRBJ2-1
CASSRTQGFSSYNEQFF
TGTGCCAGCAGCAGGACCCAGGGTTTTAGCTCCTACAATGAGCAGTTCTTC
>TRBV7-9|15|NA|TRBJ2-7
CSSSLGGVLRYEQYF
TGTTCCAGCAGCTTAGGGGGGGTCTTACGCTACGAGCAGTACTTC
>TRBV7-9|15|TRBD1|TRBJ1-1
CASSLLQGAWTEAFF
TGTGCCAGCAGCCTACTACAGGGGGCCTGGACTGAAGCTTTCTTT
>TRBV5-1|14|NA|TRBJ2-1
CASSLGGRGNEQFF
TGCGCCAGCAGCTTGGGGGGGCGAGGAAATGAGCAGTTCTTC
>TRBV10-1|18|TRBD2|TRBJ2-5
CASSERTSGGGYQETQYF
TGCGCCAGCAGTGAGAGGACTAGCGGGGGGGGGTACCAAGAGACCCAGTACTTC
>TRBV5-1|15|NA|TRBJ2-1
CASSLSSGVRNEQFF
TGCGCCAGCAGCTTGAGTAGCGGAGTTAGGAATGAGCAGTTCTTC
>TRBV14|12|TRBD2|TRBJ2-5
CASSREGETQYF
TGTGCCAGCAGCCGGGAGGGAGAGACCCAGTACTTC
>TRBV5-4|14|NA|TRBJ1-5
CASSLAYSNQPQHF
TGTGCCAGCAGCTTGGCGTATAGCAATCAGCCCCAGCATTTT
>TRBV5-5|12|TRBD1|TRBJ1-1
CASSLGAGGSFF
TGTGCCAGCAGCTTGGGGGCAGGGGGTTCTTTCTTT
>TRBV5-1|15|TRBD1|TRBJ2-7
CASSFSGQEKYEQYF
TGCGCCAGCAGCTTCAGCGGACAGGAGAAATACGAGCAGTACTTC
>TRBV9|16|NA|TRBJ2-5
CASSPGALQGQETQYF
TGTGCCAGCAGCCCTGGGGCCTTACAGGGACAAGAGACCCAGTACTTC
>TRBV5-4|14|NA|TRBJ1-1
CASSRDGMNTEAFF
TGTGCCAGCAGCCGCGACGGGATGAACACTGAAGCTTTCTTT
>TRBV6-6|15|NA|TRBJ1-1
CASSYPTAYNTEAFF
TGTGCCAGCAGTTATCCTACAGCTTATAACACTGAAGCTTTCTTT
>TRBV2|15|TRBD2|TRBJ2-7
CASSEELAEPYEQYF
TGTGCCAGCAGTGAAGAACTAGCGGAACCCTACGAGCAGTACTTC
>TRBV18|14|TRBD1|TRBJ2-7
CASSPRDSSYEQYF
TGTGCCAGCTCACCCCGGGACAGTTCCTACGAGCAGTACTTC
>TRBV21-1|15|NA|TRBJ1-2
CASSSPRTGNYGYTF
TGTGCCAGCAGCAGCCCGAGGACAGGGAACTATGGCTACACCTTC
>TRBV10-3|16|NA|TRBJ2-2
CAISGRLSANTGELFF
TGTGCCATCAGTGGTCGTCTTTCCGCGAACACCGGGGAGCTGTTTTTT
>TRBV7-2|13|TRBD2|TRBJ2-7
CASSRQRGYEQYF
TGTGCCAGCAGCCGCCAGCGGGGGTACGAGCAGTACTTC
>TRBV6-1|14|TRBD1|TRBJ2-7
CASSPRQGSYEQYF
TGTGCCAGCAGTCCCCGACAGGGCTCCTACGAGCAGTACTTC
>TRBV5-1|14|NA|TRBJ2-3
CASRKGELTDTQYF
TGCGCCAGCCGCAAGGGAGAACTAACAGATACGCAGTATTTT